This TCR beta chain was profiled in a study of STAT5B mutations in CD4+ large granular lymphocyte leukemia. Whole-study results and caveats: Top patient clones used TRBV06 genes more often: 8/27 versus 2/35 in controls.

As regards this clone: Its antigen remains unidentified.

As originally analysed: Lowest detectable productive clonotype frequency was 2.59 x 10-5. The data were produced by immunoSEQ multiplex PCR, yet TCRdb's version contains in-frame clones alone and is incomplete. That table supplies the V and J calls and clone size; D and trimming were determined from the DNA. Seen here are about 40,000 clones, approximately 84% observed once, and the top ten hold 0.3% to 0.35%. The length of the CDR3 is 15 residues. Per the germline V gene, CDR1 is MNHEY and CDR2 is SMNVEV (reference sequence). V was pared by 4 bases and J by 7 bases, with 12 bases of the junction left unmatched.

This chain joins TRBV27 and TRBJ2-7; 8 bases fit TRBD1. This TCR was sampled from a human donor in good health. Material for sequencing was CD4+ T cells from blood buffy coats. The CDR3, as DNA: TGTGCCAGCAGTTCCATAAGCAGGGGGCGTCAAGAGCAGTACTTC. Translated, it gives CASSSISRGRQEQYF.